This passage covers 20 T cell receptor beta chains from one sample sequenced in a study of T-cell reconstitution after alpha-beta-depleted transplantation in children. Preparation of the TCRbeta library was carried out with unique molecular identifiers. TCRdb independently ran MiXCR on the PCR reads; one entry per CDR3 protein. This sample carries roughly 490,000 distinct CDR3 sequences, more than 9.5% of them seen once, and the ten largest clones take 12% to 15%. The specimen comprised PBMCs, mostly from graft donor cells, sampled 180 days after TCRalphabeta/CD19-depleted stem cell transplant. These receptors all come from a female patient aged 2-10 years who had a stem cell transplant for aplastic anemia, so the T cells may come from the graft donor.

This clonotype was counted between two and nine times. This chain joins TRBV28 and TRBJ2-5, with TRBD2 identical over 9 bases. V lost 1 base, J lost 4 bases, and 16 bases stayed unmatched. The CDR3 runs 19 residues. The germline V gene has CDR1 MDHEN and CDR2 SYDVKM. This chain's CDR3 is CASSLSLAGPFTRRETQYF. The CDR3 coding sequence is TGTGCCAGCAGTTTATCCCTAGCGGGACCCTTTACCCGGCGAGAGACCCAGTACTTC.

This chain joins TRBV6-1 and TRBJ2-7; D perhaps matches TRBD2 (6 bases). Germline V CDR1 and CDR2: MNHNS, SASEGT. The V end lost 4 bases, the J end lost 0 bases, and 10 bases lay between the germline ends. The CDR3 has 14 amino acids. CDR3 sequence reads: CASSVRLGSYEQYV. The CDR3 coding sequence is TGTGCCAGCAGTGTTAGACTAGGCTCCTACGAGCAGTACGTC.

This clonotype showed up just a few times. V gene TRBV20-1 combines with J gene TRBJ2-1; TRBD2 agrees at 7 bases. The junction had 7 bases not matched to a gene; V was cut back by 0 bases and J by 8 bases. Germline V gene sequence: CDR1 DFQATT, CDR2 SNEGSKA (reference sequence). This CDR3 region has 14 residues. Here the CDR3 DNA reads TGCAGTGCTAGAGATGTGGGAGGGCCCCATGAGCAGTTCTTC. Its translation is CSARDVGGPHEQFF.

The chain recombines TRBV9 with TRBJ2-5; TRBD2 matches at 7 bases. Germline trimming cut 2 bases from V and 5 bases from J; bases unmatched to any gene: 6. The CDR3 extends over 14 amino acids. CDR1 is SGDLS, CDR2 YYNGEE, per germline. The DNA of the CDR3 is TGTGCCAGCAGCGTTCGAGGGGAGGGGGAGACCCAGTACTTC. Amino acid sequence: CASSVRGEGETQYF.

This clonotype turned up a few times. The chain has TRBV7-9 and TRBJ2-1; tentatively, D is TRBD1 (6 bases). Germline V CDR1 and CDR2: SEHNR, FQNEAQ (reference sequence). The CDR3 contains 13 residues. CDR3 in DNA: TGTGAGGACAGAGGGCCCTCCTACAATGAGCAGTTCTTC. It yields the protein CEDRGPSYNEQFF.

In its sample, this clonotype was seen many times. The rearrangement links TRBV5-1 to TRBJ1-1; the match to TRBD1 covers 8 bases. The CDR3 spans 14 residues. The junction had 9 bases not matched to a gene; V was cut back by 3 bases and J by 8 bases. The germline V gene has CDR1 SGHRS and CDR2 YFSETQ. CDR3 residues: CASSWGQAVSEAFF. CDR3 coding DNA: TGCGCCAGCAGCTGGGGACAGGCCGTTAGCGAAGCTTTCTTT.

This chain joins TRBV24-1 and TRBJ2-2, with D unclear. Germline-derived CDR1 and CDR2 are KGHDR and SFDVKD. With 4 bases removed from V and 0 bases from J, the gap between germline ends came to 5 bases. The CDR3 totals 14 residues. CDR3 DNA: TGTGCCACCAGTGACAGCCCGAACACCGGGGAGCTGTTTTTT. Its protein is CATSDSPNTGELFF.

The CDR3 protein is CASRITPLGASGTGELFF. CDR3 coding DNA: TGTGCCAGTCGTATCACACCGCTTGGCGCTAGCGGCACCGGGGAGCTGTTTTTT. This rearrangement joins TRBV7-6 to TRBJ2-2; TRBD2 matches 7 bases. V lost 9 bases, J lost 4 bases, and 20 bases stayed unmatched. CDR3 length: 18 amino acids. Germline values: CDR1 SGHVS, CDR2 FNYEAQ.

This clonotype has a handful of counts. The rearrangement links TRBV25-1 to TRBJ2-2, with D possibly TRBD2 on 5 matching bases. Germline V CDR1 and CDR2: MGHDK, SYGVNS. Trimming stripped 2 bases from V and 6 bases from J, with 7 bases between. The CDR3 has 13 residues. The CDR3 region is CASSEMRAGELFF. The CDR3 nucleotides read TGTGCCAGCAGTGAAATGCGGGCCGGGGAGCTGTTTTTT.

The DNA for the CDR3 is TGCGCCAGCAGCCAAGATCTTGGACAGAGAAACTATGGCTACACCTTC. This codes for CASSQDLGQRNYGYTF. This chain joins TRBV4-3 and TRBJ1-2; tentative D call: TRBD1 (6 bases). The CDR3 is 16 amino acids. Germline values: CDR1 LGHNA, CDR2 YSLEER. The ends were cut back, 0 bases at V and 2 bases at J, with 13 bases in the middle.

This clonotype was seen a few times. This sequence joins TRBV10-3 and TRBJ2-1; TRBD2 matches 13 bases. Germline CDR1 is ENHRY and CDR2 is SYGVKD. V gave up 0 bases and J gave up 8 bases; unmatched junction bases: 10. This CDR3 contains 18 residues. The CDR3 is CAISESITSGRARDEQFF. The CDR3 nucleotides are TGTGCCATCAGTGAGTCGATTACTAGCGGGAGGGCCAGGGATGAGCAGTTCTTC.

V gene TRBV4-3 combines with J gene TRBJ2-7; D is tentatively TRBD1 or TRBD2 (5 bases each). V was shortened by 4 bases and J by 3 bases, with 16 bases between the two germline ends. The length of the CDR3 is 15 residues. Germline V lookup: CDR1 LGHNA, CDR2 YSLEER. In DNA form, the CDR3 reads TGCGCCAGCAGCCGCGGGCGGACAACGATCTACGAGCAGTACGTC. It yields the protein CASSRGRTTIYEQYV.

This clonotype was detected many times. The chain has TRBV4-3 and TRBJ2-5; weak D call: TRBD2 (6 bases). The V end was cut by 5 bases, the J end by 5 bases, with 12 bases between. Germline CDR1 is LGHNA and CDR2 is YSLEER. CDR3 length: 13 residues. CDR3 sequence reads: CASSSGAAETQYF. CDR3 DNA: TGCGCCAGCAGCTCGGGAGCCGCGGAGACCCAGTACTTC.

This clonotype was picked up many times. The chain combines TRBV4-3 with TRBJ2-2, with D perhaps matching TRBD1 or TRBD2 (5 bases each). From germline, CDR1 is LGHNA and CDR2 YSLEER. The germline V and J ends were trimmed by 3 bases and 5 bases, with 13 bases remaining between them. The CDR3 is 15 amino acids. In nucleotides, the CDR3 is TGCGCCAGCAGCCAGAGGGACGGATCGACCGGGGAGCTGTTTTTT. Its protein is CASSQRDGSTGELFF.

A few counts support this clonotype. The J gene is TRBJ2-7, the V gene TRBV7-6; 8 bases are a match to TRBD2. Germline CDR1 and CDR2: SGHVS and FNYEAQ. V lost 1 base to trimming and J lost 3 bases; unmatched junction nucleotides: 5. The CDR3 is 15 amino acids. The CDR3 DNA reads TGTGCCAGCAGCTTAGGGGCTAGCGGGCTCTACGAGCAGTACTTC. Translated: CASSLGASGLYEQYF. Combining the CDR3 with reference TRBV7-6 and TRBJ2-7 gives the whole variable domain GAGVSQSPRYKVTKRGQDVALRCDPISGHVSLYWYRQALGQGPEFLTYFNYEAQQDKSGLPNDRFSAERPEGSISTLTIQRTEQRDSAMYRCASSLGASGLYEQYFGPGTRLTVT.

This clonotype was recorded a few times. The chain is built from TRBV4-1 and TRBJ2-7, with no clear D. V lost 0 bases, J lost 4 bases, and 7 bases lay in between. Germline V gene lookup returns CDR1 MGHRA and CDR2 YSYEKL. The CDR3 is 13 residues long. The CDR3 DNA follows: TGCGCCAGCAGCCAAGAGGGTGCTTACGAGCAGTACGTC. Protein: CASSQEGAYEQYV.

The V call is TRBV20-1, the J call TRBJ2-7; possibly TRBD1 for D (6 bases). The CDR3 contains 16 residues. Germline V CDR1 and CDR2: DFQATT, SNEGSKA (reference sequence). The ends were cut back, 0 bases at V and 2 bases at J, with 17 bases in the middle. The CDR3 reads CSARDRQTGRAYEQYF. In DNA, the CDR3 is TGCAGTGCTAGAGATCGACAAACAGGGCGGGCCTACGAGCAGTACTTC.

The chain links TRBV9 to TRBJ2-7, with 10 bases lining up with TRBD2. The V gene's germline CDR1 is SGDLS and CDR2 YYNGEE. Trimming at V came to 4 bases and at J to 2 bases, leaving 15 bases not matched to a gene. This CDR3 contains 18 residues. CDR3 region: CASSFRLAGAGGAYEQYV. In DNA, the CDR3 is TGTGCCAGCAGCTTTCGGCTAGCGGGGGCGGGAGGTGCCTACGAGCAGTACGTC.

This clonotype was seen more than once but under ten times. In DNA, the CDR3 is TGTGCCAGCAGCTCCCCGGGGGCAGGGACGGAGACCCAGTACTTC. Translating it yields CASSSPGAGTETQYF. This chain joins TRBV12-3 or TRBV12-4 and TRBJ2-5; D tentatively fits TRBD1 or TRBD2 (6 bases each). Trimming pared 6 bases from V and 5 bases from J, leaving 19 bases between. CDR3 size: 15 residues.

This chain links TRBV20-1 with TRBJ1-6; 11 bases agree with TRBD1. This CDR3 comprises 17 residues. Germline assignment: CDR1 DFQATT and CDR2 SNEGSKA (reference sequence). V trimming: 3 bases; J trimming: 6 bases; junction bases outside the gene matches: 10. CDR3 DNA sequence: TGCAGTGCTAGCCAACTTGGCGGGACAGGGGGTAATTCACCCCTCCACTTT. Its protein product is CSASQLGGTGGNSPLHF.